The next 9 T cell receptor beta chains were all read from a single sample in a study of T cell responses to AZD1222 COVID-19 vaccine (TCRdb year 2021). Library method: the immunoSEQ multiplex PCR assay. The table was pulled from immuneACCESS by TCRdb, which kept in-frame rearrangements only. Such tables lose some clones; where checked, under half of the loss comes from unresolved V genes, and the rest has no known cause. Within this sample are approximately 110,000 clones, with roughly 91% of them counted one time only. Jointly, the top ten make up roughly 4.2% of the sample. This sample's time point label indicates: baseline before first vaccination. The sample in question was peripheral blood, obtained on day 0 of AZD1222 vaccination. These receptor sequences come from an adult in good health.

The gene calls are TRBV2 and TRBJ1-1, with TRBD1 identical over 8 bases. CDR1 is SNHLY and CDR2 is FYNNEI in the germline V gene. CDR3 length: 15 residues. The junction had 9 bases not matched to a gene; V was cut back by 6 bases and J by 3 bases. CDR3 coding DNA: TGTGCCAGCAGAGAGAGGACAGGGAGTTACACTGAAGCTTTCTTT. This codes for CASRERTGSYTEAFF.

V is TRBV2 and J is TRBJ2-3, with 7 nucleotides matching TRBD1. J was trimmed by 3 bases and V by 2 bases; bases with no gene match: 8. Germline CDR1 SNHLY, CDR2 FYNNEI. The CDR3 has 16 residues. The CDR3 spells CASSEWGTVGTDTQYF. The DNA for the CDR3 is TGTGCCAGCAGTGAATGGGGGACAGTGGGAACAGATACGCAGTATTTT. The full variable domain, in which reference TRBV2 and TRBJ2-3 provide the parts outside the CDR3, is EPEVTQTPSHQVTQMGQEVILRCVPISNHLYFYWYRQILGQKVEFLVSFYNNEISEKSEIFDDQFSVERPDGSNFTLKIRSTKLEDSAMYFCASSEWGTVGTDTQYFGPGTRLTVL.

The chain recombines TRBV18 with TRBJ1-2, with 10 bases that match TRBD1. There are 15 residues in the CDR3. Germline CDR1 and CDR2: KGHSH and LQKENI. The V and J ends lost 4 bases and 8 bases, in that order; junction bases with no gene match: 10. This CDR3 reads CASSLGTGVWEGYTF. CDR3 sequence (DNA): TGTGCCAGCTCACTCGGGACAGGGGTGTGGGAAGGCTACACCTTC.

On this clone itself: Because the CDR3's place on the DNA is in doubt, the DNA is left out and the CDR3 is given as listed by TCRdb. The chain joins TRBV6-5 to TRBJ1-2; the listed D gene, TRBD1, was not tested against the DNA. From germline, CDR1 is MNHEY and CDR2 SVGAGI. The CDR3 is 12 residues long, ends included. The CDR3: CASSSSTYGYTF.

This chain connects TRBV3-1 (or the pseudogene TRBV3-2) to TRBJ2-1; TRBD2 matches 7 bases. The germline CDR1 and CDR2 sequences are LGHDT and YNNKEL (reference sequence). CDR3 length: 14 amino acids. With V trimmed by 5 bases and J by 6 bases, 7 bases remained unmatched. As DNA, the CDR3 is TGTGCCAGCAGCGTACTAGCGACTCCCAATGAGCAGTTCTTC. Protein sequence: CASSVLATPNEQFF.

The CDR3 DNA follows: TGTGCCAGCAGCCCTCGGGCGGTCACTGAAGCTTTCTTT. Amino acids: CASSPRAVTEAFF. The genes are TRBV3-1 (or the pseudogene TRBV3-2) and TRBJ1-1; D is unresolved. The CDR3 sequence is 13 residues long. Trimming removed 4 bases at V and 4 bases at J, with 10 bases between. Germline V gene lookup returns CDR1 LGHDT and CDR2 YNNKEL (reference sequence).

The J gene is TRBJ2-1, the V gene TRBV7-8, with D uncertain. V dropped 0 bases and J dropped 1 base, with 7 bases sitting between them. CDR1 and CDR2 from the germline V gene are SGHVS and FQNEAQ. The length of the CDR3 is 15 residues. The CDR3 reads CASSLAVDSYNEQFF. The CDR3 region has the DNA TGTGCCAGCAGCTTAGCCGTGGATTCCTACAATGAGCAGTTCTTC.

This chain joins TRBV11-3 and TRBJ1-1; tentatively, D is TRBD1 (6 bases). Germline assignment: CDR1 SGHNT and CDR2 YENEEA. The CDR3 length is 13 residues. Trimming cost V 2 bases and J 4 bases, with 8 bases left between them. The CDR3 DNA reads as TGTGCCAGCAGCTTATCAGGGGTCACTGAAGCTTTCTTT. Translating gives CASSLSGVTEAFF.

The rearrangement joins TRBV9 to TRBJ1-1; no firm D call. V dropped 0 bases and J dropped 4 bases, with 13 bases sitting between them. The V gene's germline CDR1 is SGDLS and CDR2 YYNGEE. The CDR3 has 15 residues. The CDR3 DNA reads TGTGCCAGCAGCGTAGAAAGCTCATGGGGCACTGAAGCTTTCTTT. It codes for CASSVESSWGTEAFF.